What follows describes a single T cell receptor beta chain. These data originate in a study of T cell responses to AZD1222 COVID-19 vaccine. Using immunoSEQ multiplex PCR, the repertoire was profiled, and TCRdb retains in-frame clones only, with some absent. The table lists over 110,000 clones, over 85% of them singletons. The CDR3 runs 12 residues. Germline CDR1 is SGHAT and CDR2 is FQDESV (reference sequence). V shed 4 bases and J 9 bases; nucleotides not matched to a gene: 2. This TCR was recovered from an adult in good health. The rearrangement uses TRBV11-1 and TRBJ2-2; TRBD2 agrees at 7 bases. The source was peripheral blood, collected on day 0 of AZD1222 vaccination. The CDR3 DNA follows: TGTGCCAGCAGCTGGGAGGGCAGGGAGCTGTTTTTT. Amino acids: CASSWEGRELFF.